These 24 T cell receptor beta chains were all obtained from the same sample, sequenced in a study of cytomegalovirus exposure and HLA in healthy donors. Primers for the PCR totalled 60 Vbeta and 13 Jbeta. TCRdb's table, derived via immunoSEQ multiplex PCR, lists solely in-frame clones and lacks some. Of fewer than 140,000 clones listed, more than 60% are singletons. Sequenced: PBMCs. These receptors were obtained from a man in his fifties or sixties in good health and CMV-seronegative.

This CDR3 is CASSSHIGTENIQYF. The CDR3 nucleotides are TGTGCCAGCAGCTCCCACATAGGCACAGAAAACATTCAGTACTTC. This chain joins TRBV5-4 and TRBJ2-4; D is unclear. Germline lookup yields CDR1 SGHNT and CDR2 YYREEE (reference sequence). The CDR3 consists of 15 residues. V lost 3 bases, J lost 5 bases, and 15 bases lay in between.

The J gene is TRBJ1-2, the V gene TRBV5-4, with D maybe TRBD1 (5 bases). This CDR3 comprises 13 residues. With 2 bases removed from V and 7 bases from J, the gap between germline ends came to 12 bases. Germline V gene sequence: CDR1 SGHNT, CDR2 YYREEE (reference sequence). The CDR3 sequence is CASSLLGGVGYTF. The CDR3, as DNA: TGTGCCAGCAGCTTATTAGGAGGGGTTGGCTACACCTTC.

This clone has only a few counts. This chain uses TRBV29-1 with TRBJ1-5; maybe TRBD1 (6 bases). V lost 6 bases to trimming and J lost 3 bases, with 12 bases between them. The germline V gene encodes CDR1 SQVTM and CDR2 ANQGSEA. CDR3 length equals 13 residues. The DNA for the CDR3 is TGCAGCGTAACACAGGGCCCCAATCAGCCCCAGCATTTT. Its protein product is CSVTQGPNQPQHF.

This clone was counted a single time. V and J are TRBV5-1 and TRBJ2-7; maybe TRBD1 (6 bases). Germline V lookup: CDR1 SGHRS, CDR2 YFSETQ. This CDR3 has 15 residues. Trimming left V 2 bases short and J 3 bases short, with 15 bases between. CDR3 residues: CASSLRAGANYEQYF. CDR3 sequence (DNA): TGCGCCAGCAGCTTAAGGGCAGGGGCCAACTACGAGCAGTACTTC.

This clone was seen more than once but under ten times. This rearrangement joins TRBV29-1 to TRBJ2-3; TRBD1 matches 8 bases. From germline, CDR1 is SQVTM and CDR2 ANQGSEA. This CDR3 region has 14 residues. V was pared by 8 bases and J by 0 bases, with 7 bases of the junction left unmatched. DNA of the CDR3: TGCAGCACCAGGGACAGGCGAAGCACAGATACGCAGTATTTT. Protein sequence: CSTRDRRSTDTQYF.

The chain employs TRBV7-7 and TRBJ2-5; 9 bases line up with TRBD2. CDR3 size: 17 residues. Looked up from germline, CDR1 is SSHAT and CDR2 is FNYEAQ (reference sequence). V trimming: 5 bases; J trimming: 2 bases; junction bases outside the gene matches: 12. CDR3 sequence: CASSKSPSGVQQETQYF. DNA for the CDR3: TGTGCCAGCAGCAAAAGTCCTAGCGGGGTCCAACAAGAGACCCAGTACTTC.

The V call is TRBV14, the J call TRBJ1-2; D unclear. The V and J ends lost 5 bases and 3 bases respectively, with 13 bases between them. This CDR3 has 14 residues. Germline CDR1 is SGHDN and CDR2 is FVKESK. CDR3 amino acids: CASSYESGDYGYTF. In nucleotides, the CDR3 is TGTGCCAGCAGCTACGAATCCGGGGACTATGGCTACACCTTC.

The chain carries TRBV11-3 and TRBJ2-1; D gene ambiguous. The germline V and J ends were trimmed by 5 bases and 7 bases, with 12 bases remaining between them. Germline lookup yields CDR1 SGHNT and CDR2 YENEEA. The CDR3 totals 13 residues. Here the CDR3 DNA reads TGTGCCAGCAGCCCCAGCGAGGAAAATGAGCAGTTCTTC. Its translation: CASSPSEENEQFF.

This sequence joins TRBV7-2 and TRBJ2-4; tentatively, D is TRBD2 (7 bases). The CDR3 totals 15 residues. The V gene lost 5 bases and the J gene lost 3 bases, with 14 bases spanning the gap. CDR1 SGHTA and CDR2 FQGNSA come from the germline V gene. This CDR3 reads CASSGGGGVKNIQYF. CDR3 nucleotides: TGTGCCAGCAGCGGGGGGGGCGGGGTCAAAAACATTCAGTACTTC.

The CDR3 region is CASSERRGSYTF. The CDR3 DNA follows: TGTGCCAGCAGTGAAAGGCGGGGAAGCTACACCTTC. The rearrangement links TRBV6-1 to TRBJ1-2; D call uncertain. V was clipped by 2 bases and J by 9 bases, with 10 bases between them. The CDR3 sequence is 12 residues long. The V gene's germline CDR1 is MNHNS and CDR2 SASEGT.

The chain couples TRBV5-1 to TRBJ2-1; 7 bases match TRBD1. The CDR3 length is 14 residues. V shed 3 bases and J 6 bases; nucleotides not matched to a gene: 6. The germline CDR1 and CDR2 sequences are SGHRS and YFSETQ. The CDR3 bases are TGCGCCAGCAGCTCCAAGCGACAGGGCAATGAGCAGTTCTTC. As protein: CASSSKRQGNEQFF.

The rearrangement links TRBV5-6 to TRBJ2-3; 7 bases are shared with TRBD2. CDR1 is SGHDT and CDR2 is YYEEEE in the germline V gene. The CDR3 length is 13 residues. After removal of 3 bases from V and 3 bases from J, the junction contained 1 base not matched to a gene. The CDR3 DNA sequence: TGTGCCAGCAGCTCGGGGGGAACAGATACGCAGTATTTT. Encoded protein: CASSSGGTDTQYF.

The chain combines TRBV9 with TRBJ1-2; D remains ambiguous. Trimming took 0 bases from V and 8 from J, leaving 14 bases between them. CDR1 is SGDLS and CDR2 is YYNGEE in the germline V gene. The CDR3 is 14 amino acids. CDR3: CASSVGADGRGYTF. In nucleotides, the CDR3 is TGTGCCAGCAGCGTAGGGGCCGACGGTCGAGGCTACACCTTC.

J is TRBJ2-7 and V is TRBV18; weak D call: TRBD2 (5 bases). The V gene lost 6 bases and the J gene lost 0 bases, with 15 bases spanning the gap. The CDR3 has 15 residues. Looked up from germline, CDR1 is KGHSH and CDR2 is LQKENI. The CDR3 nucleotides are TGTGCCAGCTCCCTCGGAGCGGATCGCTCCTACGAGCAGTACTTC. This encodes CASSLGADRSYEQYF.

This chain links TRBV6-1 with TRBJ2-3; 7 bases agree with TRBD2. The CDR3 extends over 15 amino acids. CDR1 is MNHNS, CDR2 SASEGT, per germline. V gave up 2 bases and J gave up 3 bases; unmatched junction bases: 5. Here the CDR3 reads CASSERGEPTDTQYF. The CDR3 bases are TGTGCCAGCAGTGAACGGGGGGAGCCAACAGATACGCAGTATTTT.

The chain is built from TRBV6-1 and TRBJ1-1, with a tentative D call TRBD1 (5 bases). V lost 3 bases to trimming and J lost 8 bases, with 13 bases between them. Germline V lookup: CDR1 MNHNS, CDR2 SASEGT. CDR3 length equals 13 residues. This chain's CDR3 is CASSEVGLGEAFF. The CDR3 DNA is TGTGCCAGCAGTGAGGTGGGGCTCGGAGAAGCTTTCTTT.

The chain uses TRBV30 and TRBJ1-5; no definite D call. V was trimmed by 0 bases and J by 0 bases, leaving 6 bases between them. The CDR3 loop spans 14 amino acids. Germline V lookup: CDR1 GTSNPN, CDR2 SVGIG (reference sequence). The CDR3 DNA is TGTGCCTGGAGTGTTGGGCTTAGCAATCAGCCCCAGCATTTT. Its translation: CAWSVGLSNQPQHF.

V gene TRBV4-1 combines with J gene TRBJ2-1; D gene ambiguous. This CDR3 is built from 15 residues. CDR1 and CDR2 (germline): MGHRA, YSYEKL. V was trimmed by 6 bases and J by 0 bases, leaving 12 bases between them. The CDR3 nucleotides read TGCGCCAGCAGACCCGACACGAACTCCTACAATGAGCAGTTCTTC. As protein: CASRPDTNSYNEQFF.

The chain carries TRBV29-1 and TRBJ1-1, with a weak D call TRBD1 (5 bases). Between the trimmed V and J ends, which lost 4 bases and 1 base, there was a span of 10 bases. Germline CDR1 is SQVTM and CDR2 is ANQGSEA. The CDR3 runs to 13 residues. CDR3 amino acids: CSVAAGWNTEAFF. The DNA of the CDR3 is TGCAGCGTTGCGGCAGGGTGGAACACTGAAGCTTTCTTT. Full variable domain (remainder filled in from reference TRBV29-1 and TRBJ1-1): SAVISQKPSRDICQRGTSLTIQCQVDSQVTMMFWYRQQPGQSLTLIATANQGSEATYESGFVIDKFPISRPNLTFSTLTVSNMSPEDSSIYLCSVAAGWNTEAFFGQGTRLTVV.

This chain uses TRBV9 with TRBJ1-2; possible D gene TRBD1, 5 bases. The V end lost 0 bases, the J end lost 1 base, and 10 bases lay between the germline ends. In germline, CDR1 is SGDLS, CDR2 YYNGEE. This CDR3 has 15 amino acids. CDR3 loop: CASSVAQAINYGYTF. DNA for the CDR3: TGTGCCAGCAGCGTAGCACAGGCGATTAACTATGGCTACACCTTC.

This clone was seen once. The rearrangement uses TRBV18 and TRBJ1-5; TRBD1 is a possible D gene (5 bases). V lost 2 bases and J 4 bases, leaving 9 bases between the germline ends. The CDR3 loop spans 14 amino acids. Per germline, CDR1 KGHSH and CDR2 LQKENI. In DNA form, the CDR3 reads TGTGCCAGCTCACCAGGGGCCGATAATCAGCCCCAGCATTTT. Its translation is CASSPGADNQPQHF. The variable domain in full, with the rest retrieved from reference TRBV18 and TRBJ1-5, is NAGVMQNPRHLVRRRGQEARLRCSPMKGHSHVYWYRQLPEEGLKFMVYLQKENIIDESGMPKERFSAEFPKEGPSILRIQQVVRGDSAAYFCASSPGADNQPQHFGDGTRLSIL.

The chain is built from TRBV5-5 and TRBJ1-4; D is ambiguous. This CDR3 has 15 amino acids. Trimming stripped 0 bases from V and 0 bases from J, with 6 bases between. Germline values: CDR1 SGHKS, CDR2 YYEKEE (reference sequence). CDR3 coding DNA: TGTGCCAGCAGCTTGGACGGTGCAACTAATGAAAAACTGTTTTTT. Translation: CASSLDGATNEKLFF. Filled out from reference TRBV5-5 and TRBJ1-4, the complete variable domain reads DAGVTQSPTHLIKTRGQQVTLRCSPISGHKSVSWYQQVLGQGPQFIFQYYEKEERGRGNFPDRFSARQFPNYSSELNVNALLLGDSALYLCASSLDGATNEKLFFGSGTQLSVL.

The rearrangement links TRBV7-9 to TRBJ1-5, with 7 bases that match TRBD1. Looked up from germline, CDR1 is SEHNR and CDR2 is FQNEAQ (reference sequence). Trimming at V came to 3 bases and at J to 3 bases, leaving 11 bases not matched to a gene. The length of the CDR3 is 17 residues. DNA of the CDR3: TGTGCCAGCAGCTTCTACTTAGGAACAGGGGACAATCAGCCCCAGCATTTT. Its protein is CASSFYLGTGDNQPQHF.

The V gene is TRBV29-1, the J gene TRBJ1-6, with TRBD1 matching over 7 bases. The CDR3 contains 13 residues. Unmatched junction bases numbered 6, after V lost 7 bases and J lost 6 bases. Per the germline V gene, CDR1 is SQVTM and CDR2 is ANQGSEA. CDR3 DNA: TGCAGCGCTTGGACAGGTGGTAATTCACCCCTCCACTTT. Amino acid sequence: CSAWTGGNSPLHF.